The 13 T cell receptor beta chains given below trace back to one sample, sequenced in a study of blood T cell repertoires in COVID-19. This table comes from immunoSEQ multiplex PCR, and its TCRdb copy is limited to in-frame clones, with some not included. The table includes 150,000 to 200,000 clones, just over 85% detected once. The sequencing sample was made of peripheral blood. All receptors derive from a man in his forties or fifties with active or convalescent COVID-19.

The chain employs TRBV4-3 and TRBJ2-3; 7 bases line up with TRBD2. Germline V gene lookup returns CDR1 LGHNA and CDR2 YSLEER. The CDR3 sequence is 15 residues long. V shed 1 base, J shed 2 bases, and the junction held 3 bases outside the gene matches. The CDR3 region has the DNA TGCGCCAGCAGCCAAGGAGCGGGGTTCACAGATACGCAGTATTTT. Residues: CASSQGAGFTDTQYF.

This chain uses TRBV19 with TRBJ1-2; tentative D call: TRBD1 (6 bases). V shed 5 bases and J shed 5 bases, with 12 bases lying between them. CDR3 length equals 13 residues. Germline values: CDR1 LNHDA, CDR2 SQIVND (reference sequence). CDR3 amino acids: CASSRQETYGYTF. In DNA, the CDR3 is TGTGCCAGTAGTCGACAGGAAACTTATGGCTACACCTTC.

J is TRBJ2-6 and V is TRBV10-3, with D maybe TRBD1 (7 bases). CDR1 ENHRY and CDR2 SYGVKD come from the germline V gene. Trimming pared 10 bases from V and 2 bases from J, leaving 21 bases between. The CDR3 covers 17 residues. DNA for the CDR3: TGTGCCACCTGCCCCGGACAGGAGGGCACTGGGGCCAACGTCCTGACTTTC. It encodes CATCPGQEGTGANVLTF.

The chain joins TRBV4-2 to TRBJ2-1; 9 nucleotides align to TRBD2. In germline, CDR1 is LGHNA, CDR2 YNFKEQ. The CDR3 covers 14 residues. V lost 4 bases to trimming and J lost 2 bases; unmatched junction nucleotides: 0. CDR3 region: CASSRGGAYNEQFF. The CDR3 region has the DNA TGTGCCAGCAGCCGCGGGGGGGCCTACAATGAGCAGTTCTTC.

The V and J genes are TRBV3-1 (or the pseudogene TRBV3-2) and TRBJ1-2; 8 nucleotides agree with TRBD1. Germline CDR1 is LGHDT and CDR2 is YNNKEL (reference sequence). This CDR3 region has 13 residues. The junction had 3 bases not matched to a gene; V was cut back by 1 base and J by 8 bases. The CDR3 DNA reads as TGTGCCAGCAGCCAAGGAGACAGGGGCGGCTACACCTTC. It yields the protein CASSQGDRGGYTF.

V is TRBV3-1 (or the pseudogene TRBV3-2) and J is TRBJ1-1; D gene uncertain. V lost 4 bases and J 6 bases, leaving 12 bases between the germline ends. Germline V CDR1 and CDR2: LGHDT, YNNKEL (reference sequence). The CDR3 sequence is 13 residues long. The CDR3 region is CASSRRSGAEAFF. The CDR3 DNA is TGTGCCAGCAGCCGACGGTCGGGAGCTGAAGCTTTCTTT.

The chain employs TRBV9 and TRBJ2-5, with D tentatively TRBD1 (5 bases). Germline CDR1 and CDR2: SGDLS and YYNGEE. Trimming cost V 3 bases and J 5 bases, with 8 bases left between them. There are 12 residues in the CDR3. CDR3 residues: CASSGSGETQYF. The CDR3 bases are TGTGCCAGCAGCGGGTCAGGGGAGACCCAGTACTTC. Looking up the rest from reference TRBV9 and TRBJ2-5 gives the full variable domain: DSGVTQTPKHLITATGQRVTLRCSPRSGDLSVYWYQQSLDQGLQFLIQYYNGEERAKGNILERFSAQQFPDLHSELNLSSLELGDSALYFCASSGSGETQYFGPGTRLLVL.

This clone appeared once. The chain joins TRBV9 to TRBJ1-6, with 11 bases matching TRBD1. The CDR3 sequence is 15 residues long. CDR1 SGDLS and CDR2 YYNGEE come from the germline V gene. V gave up 3 bases and J gave up 9 bases; unmatched junction bases: 5. CDR3 DNA sequence: TGTGCCAGCAGCGAGGACAGGGGGCTTTTTTCACCCCTCCACTTT. Its protein is CASSEDRGLFSPLHF.

The chain combines TRBV2 with TRBJ2-7; 7 bases agree with TRBD2. The germline CDR1 and CDR2 sequences are SNHLY and FYNNEI. With V trimmed by 7 bases and J by 6 bases, 12 bases remained unmatched. This CDR3 has 14 amino acids. CDR3 in DNA: TGTGCCAGCATGGTTCCTGGGGGGGTTGGCGAGCAGTACTTC. Amino acids: CASMVPGGVGEQYF.

The chain has TRBV5-1 and TRBJ1-6; D perhaps matches TRBD1 (5 bases). V was shortened by 4 bases and J by 9 bases, with 17 bases between the two germline ends. The CDR3 has 15 amino acids. Germline CDR1 SGHRS, CDR2 YFSETQ. The CDR3 is CASSPGETLGSPLHF. Here the CDR3 DNA reads TGCGCCAGCAGCCCGGGGGAGACGTTGGGTTCACCCCTCCACTTT.

The CDR3 region is CASSVGPGSYGYTF. The CDR3 bases are TGTGCCAGCAGCGTAGGGCCGGGAAGCTATGGCTACACCTTC. This chain joins TRBV9 and TRBJ1-2; no definite D call. CDR1 and CDR2 (germline): SGDLS, YYNGEE. Trimming left V 0 bases short and J 4 bases short, with 10 bases between. The CDR3 runs to 14 residues.

This clone has more than one count but fewer than ten. This rearrangement joins TRBV28 to TRBJ1-2, with 7 bases lining up with TRBD1. CDR1 and CDR2 from the germline V gene are MDHEN and SYDVKM. The CDR3 spans 12 residues. Trimming took 5 bases from V and 6 from J; bases not matched to a gene: 3. The CDR3 spells CASSRGRDGYTF. The CDR3, as DNA: TGTGCCAGCAGTAGGGGGCGCGATGGCTACACCTTC.

The rearrangement uses TRBV7-2 and TRBJ2-7; 10 nucleotides agree with TRBD1. The ends lost 5 bases at V and 2 bases at J; junction bases unmatched: 12. CDR3 length equals 17 residues. The germline gives CDR1 SGHTA, CDR2 FQGNSA. CDR3 nucleotides: TGTGCCAGCAGCGTGGGCACCGGGACAGGGGCGACCTACGAGCAGTACTTC. The encoded protein is CASSVGTGTGATYEQYF.